A single T cell receptor (beta chain) is shown here with its context. Amplified material comprised TCR beta CDR3 regions derived from RNA transcripts. RT-PCR in the first round used HTBI primers; a second-round multiplex PCR followed. TCRdb called the multiplex PCR reads again in MiXCR, with one record for every CDR3 protein. The sample consists of 260,000 or so distinct CDR3 sequences, around 42% of them appearing once. The data originate from a study of Graves' ophthalmopathy and Graves' hyperthyroidism. Study-wide context: Ahead of any treatment, peripheral blood was obtained at the initial diagnosis.

After removal of 9 bases from V and 2 bases from J, the junction contained 9 bases not matched to a gene. Per the germline V gene, CDR1 is LNHDA and CDR2 is SQIVND (reference sequence). The CDR3 is made up of 16 amino acids. Sequenced sample: peripheral blood. V gene TRBV19 combines with J gene TRBJ2-6; 8 bases line up with TRBD1. This TCR was sampled from an adult man with Graves' ophthalmopathy. The CDR3 reads CASRDRRVAGANVLTF. The CDR3 bases are TGTGCCAGCCGGGACAGGAGGGTTGCTGGGGCCAACGTCCTGACTTTC.